The 10 T cell receptor beta chains listed next were all sequenced from one sample in a study of T cell repertoires in cytomegalovirus infection. From the reads, TCRdb called clonotypes with MiXCR, one entry per CDR3 protein. Altogether fewer than 650,000 distinct CDR3 sequences are present, 40% being singletons, with the ten largest covering 48%. Antigen specificity for these receptors is unknown. This material consisted of cultured PBMCs, taken from culture after CMV antigen stimulation. These receptors all come from a human donor in good health (CMV status not recorded). Some clones in this sample may be carry-over from other donors' samples.

This chain joins TRBV4-1 and TRBJ2-7, with D tentatively TRBD2 (6 bases). CDR1 is MGHRA and CDR2 is YSYEKL in the germline V gene. The CDR3 consists of 17 residues. Trimming removed 0 bases from V and 2 bases from J, with 17 bases in between. CDR3: CASSQDRGGGVAYEQYF. The CDR3 DNA follows: TGCGCCAGCAGCCAAGACCGGGGTGGCGGGGTGGCCTACGAGCAGTACTTC.

This chain joins TRBV12-3 or TRBV12-4 and TRBJ2-2; TRBD1 agrees at 7 bases. CDR3 size: 15 residues. The junction had 12 bases not matched to a gene; V was cut back by 10 bases and J by 4 bases. The CDR3 protein is CATTDRQGSTGELFF. As DNA, the CDR3 is TGTGCCACCACAGACCGACAGGGAAGCACCGGGGAGCTGTTTTTT.

This chain connects TRBV7-2 to TRBJ2-7; 9 nucleotides agree with TRBD1. V lost 5 bases and J lost 6; bases outside the gene matches: 11. CDR1 is SGHTA, CDR2 FQGNSA, per germline. The CDR3 extends over 15 amino acids. CDR3 bases: TGTGCCAGCAGCCCGGGGACAGGGACTATCCGCGAGCAGTACTTC. Translated: CASSPGTGTIREQYF.

In DNA, the CDR3 is TGTGCCAGCAGCTTTACAGGGGGATGGTGGGCTAGTCTATCAGAGACCCAGTACTTC. Translating it yields CASSFTGGWWASLSETQYF. The chain carries TRBV7-2 and TRBJ2-5; 8 bases are a match to TRBD1. The CDR3 is made up of 19 amino acids. The V gene's germline CDR1 is SGHTA and CDR2 FQGNSA. J was trimmed by 4 bases and V by 3 bases; bases with no gene match: 19.

The V and J genes are TRBV5-1 and TRBJ2-4; 7 bases line up with TRBD1. Trimming at V came to 5 bases and at J to 2 bases, leaving 13 bases not matched to a gene. Germline CDR1 is SGHRS and CDR2 is YFSETQ. This CDR3 has 17 residues. For the CDR3, the DNA is TGCGCCAGCAGGCCGCCGTGGACAGGTTCCACCAAAAACATTCAGTACTTC. This codes for CASRPPWTGSTKNIQYF.

This clonotype was seen more than once but under ten times. The rearrangement joins TRBV18 to TRBJ2-7; 9 nucleotides match TRBD1. CDR3 length: 14 residues. Germline CDR1 and CDR2: KGHSH and LQKENI. Losses at the gene ends were 6 bases for V and 7 bases for J; bases not matched to a gene: 10. CDR3 region: CASSPGTGNSEQYF. In DNA, the CDR3 is TGTGCCAGCTCCCCCGGGACAGGGAACTCGGAGCAGTACTTC.

This chain links TRBV4-1 with TRBJ2-3, with TRBD2 identical over 9 bases. This CDR3 is built from 15 residues. Per germline, CDR1 MGHRA and CDR2 YSYEKL. Losses at the gene ends were 0 bases for V and 3 bases for J; bases not matched to a gene: 1. The CDR3 DNA is TGCGCCAGCAGCCAAGATACTAGCGGGACAGATACGCAGTATTTT. This encodes CASSQDTSGTDTQYF.

This clonotype occurred a few times. The V and J genes are TRBV11-2 and TRBJ2-3; maybe TRBD1 (6 bases). V lost 4 bases, J lost 4 bases, and 12 bases lay in between. The CDR3 consists of 14 residues. CDR1 is SGHAT and CDR2 is FQNNGV in the germline V gene. CDR3 bases: TGTGCCAGCAGCTGGTCAGGGGAACCAGATACGCAGTATTTT. Translated: CASSWSGEPDTQYF.

This clonotype was found many times. The chain is built from TRBV7-8 and TRBJ1-6; the D gene is possibly TRBD1 (6 bases). Germline V lookup: CDR1 SGHVS, CDR2 FQNEAQ. This CDR3 contains 14 residues. Trimming pared 2 bases from V and 7 bases from J, leaving 9 bases between. The CDR3 DNA is TGTGCCAGCAGCTTACAGGGGAGGAATTCACCCCTCCACTTT. It translates to CASSLQGRNSPLHF.

The gene calls are TRBV28 and TRBJ1-1; D is uncertain. This CDR3 has 14 residues. Germline V gene lookup returns CDR1 MDHEN and CDR2 SYDVKM. Trimming shortened V by 7 bases and J by 1 base, and 13 bases separated the two germline ends. CDR3 sequence reads: CASTSGPANTEAFF. In DNA, the CDR3 is TGTGCCAGCACCTCGGGCCCCGCGAACACTGAAGCTTTCTTT.